These T cell receptor beta chains were read from a single sample in a study of cytomegalovirus exposure and HLA in healthy donors. Here immunoSEQ multiplex PCR was the method, and the copy in TCRdb shows in-frame clones only, minus some. The sample has about 120,000 clones, around 63% seen once; the top ten hold approximately 11%. The sample consisted of PBMCs. The source of these receptors is a man aged 40-50 years in good health and CMV-seropositive. CDR3s include the opening cysteine and the closing phenylalanine or tryptophan. The D gene is left open where the match is weak. Only some rows state a clone size, as once, few, many or a class for expanded clones.

D | size | J | V | CDR3 | DNA
- | - | TRBJ2-7 | TRBV29-1 | CSVEGMETGKEQYF | TGCAGCGTTGAAGGAATGGAAACAGGGAAAGAGCAGTACTTC
- | few | TRBJ2-7 | TRBV9 | CASSVEAGNWYEQYF | TGTGCCAGCAGCGTAGAGGCGGGCAACTGGTACGAGCAGTACTTC
- | - | TRBJ1-2 | TRBV14 | CASSQDNRIGYTF | TGTGCCAGCAGCCAAGATAACAGAATTGGCTACACCTTC
TRBD2 | - | TRBJ2-1 | TRBV18 | CASSPILAGGKNEQFF | TGTGCCAGCTCGCCAATACTAGCGGGGGGGAAAAATGAGCAGTTCTTC
- | - | TRBJ2-3 | TRBV7-3 | CASSLGAGGQYVDTQYF | TGTGCCAGCAGCTTAGGCGCTGGAGGCCAGTATGTGGATACGCAGTATTTT
TRBD1 | - | TRBJ2-7 | TRBV7-9 | CASSLVGQGYEQYF | TGTGCCAGCAGCTTAGTGGGACAGGGGTACGAGCAGTACTTC
TRBD1 | - | TRBJ2-2 | TRBV27 | CASSLVTGTAGELFF | TGTGCCAGCAGTTTAGTAACGGGGACAGCCGGGGAGCTGTTTTTT
TRBD2 | - | TRBJ2-2 | TRBV15 | CATSRDYAGVVTGELFF | TGTGCCACCAGCAGAGATTATGCGGGAGTCGTGACCGGGGAGCTGTTTTTT
TRBD1 | once | TRBJ1-6 | TRBV2 | CASSGGTGGIDSPLHF | TGTGCCAGCAGTGGGGGGACAGGGGGCATTGATTCACCCCTCCACTTT
- | few | TRBJ1-1 | TRBV7-3 | CASSSMMNTEAFF | TGTGCCAGCAGCTCTATGATGAACACTGAAGCTTTCTTT
TRBD1 | - | TRBJ1-1 | TRBV6-6 | CASSSPRTGGSTEAFF | TGTGCCAGCAGTTCCCCCCGGACAGGTGGGAGCACTGAAGCTTTCTTT
TRBD1 | once | TRBJ2-5 | TRBV29-1 | CSSGTGGETQYF | TGCAGCTCCGGGACAGGGGGAGAGACCCAGTACTTC
- | - | TRBJ2-2 | TRBV30 | CAWRFGTSHTGELFF | TGTGCCTGGAGATTCGGGACAAGTCACACCGGGGAGCTGTTTTTT
- | - | TRBJ1-2 | TRBV7-8 | CASSLGRTGTHPPYGYTF | TGTGCCAGCAGCTTAGGACGCACAGGGACGCATCCTCCCTATGGCTACACCTTC
- | few | TRBJ2-3 | TRBV5-4 | CASSWDSRSSDTQYF | TGTGCCAGCAGCTGGGACTCAAGGAGTTCAGATACGCAGTATTTT
- | few | TRBJ2-7 | TRBV2 | CASSLKVGHTRSYEQYF | TGTGCCAGCAGCCTGAAGGTCGGACACACTCGGTCCTACGAGCAGTACTTC
TRBD1 | few | TRBJ1-1 | TRBV7-9 | CASTLIDRGTEAFF | TGTGCCAGCACTCTGATAGACAGGGGCACTGAAGCTTTCTTT
TRBD2 | - | TRBJ2-4 | TRBV29-1 | CSVEFASGKCYF | TGCAGCGTTGAATTTGCTAGCGGGAAATGCTACTTC
- | - | TRBJ1-2 | TRBV4-3 | CASSQFKGLYGYTF | TGCGCCAGCAGCCAGTTTAAGGGGCTGTATGGCTACACCTTC
TRBD2 | - | TRBJ2-7 | TRBV5-1 | CASSLAASGTYEQYF | TGCGCCAGCAGCTTGGCAGCAAGCGGGACCTACGAGCAGTACTTC
TRBD1 | - | TRBJ1-3 | TRBV5-4 | CASREDRGTGNTIYF | TGTGCCAGCAGAGAGGACAGGGGGACTGGAAACACCATATATTTT
- | - | TRBJ2-3 | TRBV7-7 | CASSLTEISHTQYF | TGTGCCAGCAGCTTAACCGAGATTTCCCATACGCAGTATTTT
- | once | TRBJ2-7 | TRBV28 | CASSPPLRRYEQYF | TGTGCCAGCAGTCCCCCGCTCAGGCGCTACGAGCAGTACTTC
- | - | TRBJ1-1 | TRBV19 | CASSFQQGPEAFF | TGTGCCAGTAGTTTCCAACAGGGCCCTGAAGCTTTCTTT
TRBD1 | - | TRBJ1-3 | TRBV6-5 | CASSYWTGAGNTIYF | TGTGCCAGCAGTTACTGGACAGGGGCTGGAAACACCATATATTTT
- | - | TRBJ1-6 | TRBV6-5 | CASSRRGRNSPLHF | TGTGCCAGCAGTCGCAGGGGTAGGAATTCACCCCTCCACTTT
TRBD2 | - | TRBJ2-7 | TRBV6-4 | CASQSGGEQYF | TGTGCCAGCCAATCGGGGGGCGAGCAGTACTTC
TRBD2 | - | TRBJ2-1 | TRBV7-3 | CASSLNGGLGYNEQFF | TGTGCCAGCAGCTTAAATGGGGGACTAGGGTACAATGAGCAGTTCTTC
- | - | TRBJ2-3 | TRBV25-1 | CASSRASGTDTQYF | TGTGCCAGCAGTAGGGCTAGCGGCACAGATACGCAGTATTTT